The 20 T cell receptor beta chains below were found in one sample sequenced in a study of blood T cell repertoires in COVID-19. Measured with immunoSEQ multiplex PCR; TCRdb has only the in-frame clones, and not every one. The sample has 130,000 or so clones, less than 85% seen once. The sequencing input was peripheral blood. The origin of the receptors is a woman aged 60-75 years with acute or convalescent COVID-19.

As to this clone: An end of the junction does not agree with germline; a read error may underlie this. This chain connects TRBV12-3 or TRBV12-4 to TRBJ1-1, with no clear D. The CDR3 extends over 11 amino acids. CDR3 residues: CASSRNNEAFF. DNA of the CDR3: TGTGCCAGCAGCCGTAACAATGAAGCTTTCTTT.

Concerning this clone: The same CDR3 is also encoded by other DNA sequences in this sample. The chain uses TRBV10-3 and TRBJ2-2; TRBD1 aligns across 10 bases. The CDR3 has 15 residues. The V gene end was trimmed by 6 bases and the J gene end by 1 base; junction bases not matched to a gene: 2. Germline V gene sequence: CDR1 ENHRY, CDR2 SYGVKD. CDR3: CAIRRDRGNTGELFF. In DNA form, the CDR3 reads TGTGCCATCAGGAGGGACAGGGGGAACACCGGGGAGCTGTTTTTT.

V and J are TRBV9 and TRBJ2-3, with TRBD2 matching over 7 bases. The V and J ends lost 0 bases and 0 bases, in that order; junction bases with no gene match: 10. The CDR3 extends over 18 amino acids. CDR1 and CDR2 (germline): SGDLS, YYNGEE. For the CDR3, the DNA is TGTGCCAGCAGCGTAGCCCTAGAGGTGCGGGGGAGCACAGATACGCAGTATTTT. Translation: CASSVALEVRGSTDTQYF.

The chain has TRBV7-9 and TRBJ1-1, with D hard to call. There are 14 residues in the CDR3. Germline values: CDR1 SEHNR, CDR2 FQNEAQ (reference sequence). V lost 5 bases and J 1 base, leaving 11 bases between the germline ends. The CDR3 DNA reads as TGTGCCAGCAGCGAACAGATCCGGAACACTGAAGCTTTCTTT. Its protein is CASSEQIRNTEAFF.

This clone came up once. The gene calls are TRBV28 and TRBJ1-2; D call uncertain. CDR3 length: 14 residues. CDR1 is MDHEN and CDR2 is SYDVKM in the germline V gene. V was shortened by 6 bases and J by 3 bases, with 14 bases between the two germline ends. Here the CDR3 DNA reads TGTGCCAGCAGCTGGGAGGGTGGCGACTATGGCTACACCTTC. Its translation is CASSWEGGDYGYTF.

This clone was recorded only once. V usage is TRBV7-3 and J usage is TRBJ2-1; D remains ambiguous. This CDR3 comprises 14 residues. Trimming shortened V by 2 bases and J by 5 bases, and 10 bases separated the two germline ends. Germline V gene data show CDR1 as SGHTA and CDR2 as FQGTGA. The CDR3 sequence is CASSLDGGHNEQFF. The CDR3 region has the DNA TGTGCCAGCAGCTTAGACGGTGGGCACAATGAGCAGTTCTTC.

This clone was observed a few times. J is TRBJ1-4 and V is TRBV30; 7 nucleotides match TRBD1. The length of the CDR3 is 15 residues. V lost 4 bases and J lost 3; bases outside the gene matches: 8. Germline loops: CDR1 GTSNPN, CDR2 SVGIG (reference sequence). The CDR3 DNA follows: TGTGCCTGGAACCCCAGGGGGTCAGCTAATGAAAAACTGTTTTTT. This gives the protein CAWNPRGSANEKLFF.

This clone was observed a few times. V and J are TRBV12-2 and TRBJ2-1; the table gives TRBD1 as D, unverified against the DNA. TRBV12-2 is a pseudogene. CDR3 length: 15 residues. The CDR3 DNA reads as TGTGCAAGTCGCTCCGGGACAGGGGGCGGAGGTGAGCAGTTCTTC. Protein product: CASRSGTGGGGEQFF.

There are a few counts of this clone. V and J are TRBV9 and TRBJ1-2, with D possibly matching TRBD1 (5 bases). CDR3 length: 14 residues. The V and J ends lost 0 bases and 4 bases respectively, with 10 bases between them. From germline, CDR1 is SGDLS and CDR2 YYNGEE. The CDR3 sequence is CASSVDYGGYGYTF. The DNA of the CDR3 is TGTGCCAGCAGCGTAGATTACGGGGGCTATGGCTACACCTTC.

The V and J genes are TRBV6-1 and TRBJ2-1; D is perhaps TRBD2 (5 bases). This CDR3 region has 15 residues. V lost 3 bases and J lost 6, with 15 bases in between. CDR1 is MNHNS, CDR2 SASEGT, per germline. The CDR3: CASSDLSEGSNEQFF. The CDR3 coding sequence is TGTGCCAGCAGTGACCTGAGCGAGGGTTCCAATGAGCAGTTCTTC.

V gene TRBV4-1 combines with J gene TRBJ1-3; a possible D gene is TRBD1 (6 bases). Germline assignment: CDR1 MGHRA and CDR2 YSYEKL. Trimming took off 4 bases at V and 0 bases at J, with 13 bases between the two ends. The CDR3 extends over 16 amino acids. As DNA, the CDR3 is TGCGCCAGCAGCCGTCAACAGGGTATCTCTGGAAACACCATATATTTT. Its protein product is CASSRQQGISGNTIYF.

This chain joins TRBV7-3 and TRBJ2-3; 7 bases are shared with TRBD2. This CDR3 region has 15 residues. Germline V lookup: CDR1 SGHTA, CDR2 FQGTGA. V gave up 3 bases and J gave up 3 bases; unmatched junction bases: 6. As DNA, the CDR3 is TGTGCCAGCAGCTTCCAAGCGGGGAAGACAGATACGCAGTATTTT. Translating it yields CASSFQAGKTDTQYF.

The J gene is TRBJ2-6, the V gene TRBV7-3; the D is unclear. Germline assignment: CDR1 SGHTA and CDR2 FQGTGA. The V and J ends lost 0 bases and 2 bases respectively, with 14 bases between them. CDR3 length: 18 residues. The DNA of the CDR3 is TGTGCCAGCAGCTTAACGCCTATAGACACCACTGGGGCCAACGTCCTGACTTTC. Protein sequence: CASSLTPIDTTGANVLTF.

This rearrangement joins TRBV5-1 to TRBJ1-3; TRBD1 agrees at 8 bases. Germline CDR1 SGHRS, CDR2 YFSETQ. With 5 bases clipped from V and 0 bases from J, the junction kept 7 bases outside the gene matches. This CDR3 has 16 residues. The CDR3: CASRRRGPSSGNTIYF. As DNA, the CDR3 is TGCGCCAGCAGGCGCAGGGGGCCCTCCTCTGGAAACACCATATATTTT.

The CDR3 coding sequence is TGTGCCAGCTCACCAGAGGGCACTGAAGCTTTCTTT. Its translation: CASSPEGTEAFF. The chain carries TRBV18 and TRBJ1-1; D remains unclear. The V gene lost 2 bases and the J gene lost 4 bases, with 5 bases spanning the gap. CDR1 KGHSH and CDR2 LQKENI come from the germline V gene. CDR3 size: 12 residues.

Here the CDR3 DNA reads TGTGCCAGCAGCGTAGGGGACAGCAATCTCTATGGCTACACCTTC. Protein product: CASSVGDSNLYGYTF. The chain is built from TRBV9 and TRBJ1-2, with TRBD1 identical over 7 bases. Germline assignment: CDR1 SGDLS and CDR2 YYNGEE. V dropped 0 bases and J dropped 4; count of bases not matched to a gene: 6. The CDR3 length is 15 residues.

This clone occurred once. This sequence joins TRBV5-8 and TRBJ2-2; 9 bases map to TRBD1. The CDR3 sequence is 17 residues long. Trimming cost V 2 bases and J 4 bases; bases outside gene matches: 9. The V gene's germline CDR1 is SGHTS and CDR2 YDEGEE. This chain's CDR3 is CASSFGADRGGTGELFF. For the CDR3, the DNA is TGTGCCAGCAGCTTCGGGGCGGACAGGGGAGGCACCGGGGAGCTGTTTTTT.

V gene TRBV5-1 combines with J gene TRBJ2-1; TRBD1 is a possible D gene (5 bases). Germline V gene lookup returns CDR1 SGHRS and CDR2 YFSETQ. The CDR3 is 14 amino acids. V was trimmed by 0 bases and J by 4 bases, leaving 8 bases between them. The CDR3 coding sequence is TGCGCCAGCAGCTTGGAAAAGGGGTACAATGAGCAGTTCTTC. This translates into CASSLEKGYNEQFF.

The J gene is TRBJ2-1, the V gene TRBV6-5, with 7 bases matching TRBD1. The ends lost 6 bases at V and 3 bases at J; junction bases unmatched: 8. Per germline, CDR1 MNHEY and CDR2 SVGAGI. The CDR3 is 15 residues long. For the CDR3, the DNA is TGTGCCAGCAGCGCCGTAAGGGGGCTCTACAATGAGCAGTTCTTC. The encoded protein is CASSAVRGLYNEQFF.

The chain carries TRBV19 and TRBJ1-3; D possibly corresponds to TRBD1 (5 bases). This CDR3 spans 12 amino acids. Germline values: CDR1 LNHDA, CDR2 SQIVND (reference sequence). V was trimmed by 10 bases and J by 4 bases, leaving 11 bases between them. The CDR3 bases are TGTGCCACGATGACAGACGGAAACACCATATATTTT. It encodes CATMTDGNTIYF.